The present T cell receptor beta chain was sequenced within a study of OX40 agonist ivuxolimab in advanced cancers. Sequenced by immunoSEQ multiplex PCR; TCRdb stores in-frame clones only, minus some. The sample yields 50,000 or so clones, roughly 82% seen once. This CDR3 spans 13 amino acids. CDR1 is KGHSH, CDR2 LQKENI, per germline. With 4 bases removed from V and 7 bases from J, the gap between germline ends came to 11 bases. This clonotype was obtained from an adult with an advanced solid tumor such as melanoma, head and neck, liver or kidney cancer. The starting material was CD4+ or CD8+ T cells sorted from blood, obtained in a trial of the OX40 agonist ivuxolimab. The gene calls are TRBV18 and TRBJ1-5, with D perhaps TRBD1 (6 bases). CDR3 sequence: CASSQQGSQPQHF. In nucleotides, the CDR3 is TGTGCCAGCTCACAACAGGGATCCCAGCCCCAGCATTTT.